This T cell receptor beta chain originates from a study of response to subunit inactivated influenza vaccine listed by TCRdb under 2018. For the wider study: Deep quantitative profiling of the T cell receptor repertoire was used in the study to follow responses to a trivalent subunit inactivated influenza vaccine. The research as a whole found: The authors suggested that each seasonal influenza vaccination may recruit only a limited number of new T cells.

Its CDR3 holds 14 amino acids, cysteine through phenylalanine. The sequence is cut down to CDR3 DNA, 42 bases in frame from base 1. As encoded in the germline V gene (reference sequence), CDR1 is SEHNR while CDR2 is FQNEAQ. The V end gives up 1 base and the J end 6 bases, leaving 4 bases in the junction not matched to a gene. This clonotype has a handful of counts. It lacks a known antigen. A read error may be the cause here, since a much bigger clone is one base away. Receptor amplification or capture employed RT-PCR. The reads were generated on an Illumina HiSeq 2500. TCRdb took the public reads, trimmed them with fastp at Q25, ran MiXCR for clone calling and kept in-frame beta chains. All rows with the same CDR3 protein become a single entry with the most common DNA and genes. The table for this sample lists hundreds of thousands of distinct CDR3 sequences; approximately 10% of them were counted only once. The ten largest account for approximately 11% of the sample.

The same specimen was also included in a second study, on T cells expressing NK-cell markers. Looking at the second paper: The TCR beta cDNA libraries were made using 5'RACE template switching, a step that added both a universal primer site and unique molecular identifiers. About 8 donors provided sorted CD3+CD56+NKG2C+, CD3+CD56+NKG2C- and CD3+CD56-NKG2C+ T-cell subsets, whose TCR beta-chain repertoires were profiled. Among the eight sequenced donors, only one was HCMV-seronegative, while the other seven were HCMV-seropositive. In several experiments an anti-gammadeltaTCR antibody was added to restrict sorting to alphabetaTCR-expressing T cells. In over 5 donors, the dominant CD3+CD56+NKG2C+ clonotypes were among the top 10 CD8+ clonotypes and accounted for roughly 1.0-7.5% of CD8+ T cells. Those dominant clonotypes were again the most abundant among CD3+CD56-NKG2C+ cells in four donors, at about 25-65%. It remained unclear whether the expanded NKG2C-expressing T cell clones were specific for HCMV antigens. The study sequenced eight donors, all healthy volunteers chosen at random: three men and five women. HCMV serostatus was determined by detecting HCMV-specific IgG in serum with a commercial ELISA kit. Ficoll density gradient centrifugation was used to isolate peripheral blood mononuclear cells from blood. Bulk peripheral blood T-cell repertoires were additionally sequenced from unsorted PBMC for about 6 donors. Synthesis of cDNA was primed from the TCR beta constant segment and was followed by two consecutive PCR amplification steps. Libraries were sequenced as 2 x 150 bp reads on Illumina HiSeq 2000/2500, MiSeq or NextSeq. MIGEC was used to demultiplex reads and group the reads by UMI, and MiTCR was used to assemble and quantify clonotypes. To exclude erroneous sequences, only TCR cDNA sequences supported by at least two reads were retained. The tcR package was used for downstream repertoire analysis, with clonotypes matched between fractions based on CDR3 nucleotide sequence plus V segment. VDJmatch was used to annotate antigen specificity against VDJdb, with one amino acid substitution in CDR3 allowed.

This sequence was found in a man in his forties or fifties who received an inactivated influenza vaccine. Donor details come from another sample of the same person, matched by shared clones. The input for sequencing was PBMCs from blood, taken on the day of vaccination. This chain is built from TRBV7-9 and TRBJ2-7, with 9 bases in between that match TRBD2. The nucleotide sequence is TGTGCCAGCAGCTTAGTAGCGGGAGCTTTCGAGCAGTACTTC. This encodes CASSLVAGAFEQYF.